What follows are 19 T cell receptor beta chains derived from one specimen sequenced in a study of long-term antiretroviral therapy in people with HIV. Researchers report immunoSEQ v3.0 was run at survey level. Profiling relied on immunoSEQ multiplex PCR, and the TCRdb table lists in-frame clones only, not all of them. This sample has 34,000 or so clones, with 70% to 90% found just once. This specimen was unsorted PBMCs, taken about 3.5 years after starting antiretroviral therapy. The receptors originated from a man aged 18 to 29 with HIV.

The chain employs TRBV19 and TRBJ1-4; TRBD1 matches at 7 bases. V lost 3 bases, J lost 8 bases, and 9 bases stayed unmatched. The CDR3 spans 15 residues. Germline V gene lookup returns CDR1 LNHDA and CDR2 SQIVND (reference sequence). CDR3 bases: TGTGCCAGTAGTATTTCCCCTGACAGGGACGAAAAACTGTTTTTT. Residues: CASSISPDRDEKLFF.

The chain combines TRBV5-1 with TRBJ1-2; no clear D gene. Between the trimmed V and J ends, which lost 0 bases and 1 base, there was a span of 10 bases. The CDR3 contains 15 residues. CDR1 is SGHRS, CDR2 YFSETQ, per germline. The CDR3 is CASSLEADNNYGYTF. DNA of the CDR3: TGCGCCAGCAGCTTGGAGGCAGACAATAACTATGGCTACACCTTC.

The chain is built from TRBV7-6 and TRBJ1-5; TRBD1 might be the D (6 bases). CDR3 length: 15 residues. V was shortened by 5 bases and J by 2 bases, with 13 bases between the two germline ends. Germline-derived CDR1 and CDR2 are SGHVS and FNYEAQ. Here the CDR3 DNA reads TGTGCCAGCAGCGAGCACAGGGATCGCAATCAGCCCCAGCATTTT. Translating gives CASSEHRDRNQPQHF.

The CDR3, as DNA: TGCGCCAGCAGCCAAGGCGCAGAGACCGGGGAGCTGTTTTTT. This encodes CASSQGAETGELFF. The V call is TRBV4-1, the J call TRBJ2-2; no firm D call. The CDR3 extends over 14 amino acids. V lost 1 base to trimming and J lost 5 bases, with 8 bases between them. Germline V gives CDR1 MGHRA, CDR2 YSYEKL.

This clone was seen a single time. This sequence joins TRBV10-3 and TRBJ1-1, with 7 bases matching TRBD1. J lost 1 base, V lost 2 bases, and 1 base had no gene match. Germline V gives CDR1 ENHRY, CDR2 SYGVKD. CDR3 size: 14 residues. Here the CDR3 DNA reads TGTGCCATCAGTGAGGACAGGGCGAACACTGAAGCTTTCTTT. Protein: CAISEDRANTEAFF.

The chain employs TRBV6-5 and TRBJ1-1; D unresolved. The CDR3 contains 14 residues. The V gene's germline CDR1 is MNHEY and CDR2 SVGAGI. V lost 2 bases and J lost 4, with 11 bases in between. CDR3 coding DNA: TGTGCCAGCAGTTACGGCTCCTTGTCCACTGAAGCTTTCTTT. Its translation: CASSYGSLSTEAFF.

This clone was detected once. V usage is TRBV9 and J usage is TRBJ1-2; D is possibly TRBD1 (6 bases). V lost 3 bases and J lost 2, with 17 bases in between. The germline V gene encodes CDR1 SGDLS and CDR2 YYNGEE. The CDR3 spans 16 residues. The CDR3 DNA reads as TGTGCCAGCAGCGCGCCTAGGGGGAGTCGGAACTATGGCTACACCTTC. Translation: CASSAPRGSRNYGYTF.

The V and J genes are TRBV7-8 and TRBJ1-5; unclear D gene. CDR3 size: 15 residues. Germline-derived CDR1 and CDR2 are SGHVS and FQNEAQ. The V end lost 2 bases, the J end lost 6 bases, and 14 bases lay between the germline ends. In DNA form, the CDR3 reads TGTGCCAGCAGCTTATGGGATTTAGTGGTTCAGCCCCAGCATTTT. Its protein product is CASSLWDLVVQPQHF.

The chain employs TRBV27 and TRBJ2-7, with TRBD1 as a possible D gene (6 bases). This CDR3 contains 12 residues. Germline V gene data show CDR1 as MNHEY and CDR2 as SMNVEV (reference sequence). The ends were cut back, 5 bases at V and 6 bases at J, with 11 bases in the middle. The CDR3: CASSPGGVEQYF. The CDR3 region has the DNA TGTGCCAGCAGTCCTGGGGGCGTCGAGCAGTACTTC.

The rearrangement links TRBV9 to TRBJ2-3; D call uncertain. From germline, CDR1 is SGDLS and CDR2 YYNGEE. Between the trimmed V and J ends, which lost 0 bases and 4 bases, there was a span of 6 bases. The CDR3 loop spans 13 amino acids. CDR3 sequence reads: CASSVEVPDTQYF. The CDR3 DNA sequence: TGTGCCAGCAGCGTAGAAGTACCAGATACGCAGTATTTT.

The chain uses TRBV7-5 and TRBJ2-7; the table names TRBD2, a call not compared with the DNA. TRBV7-5 is noted as a pseudogene. The CDR3 totals 16 residues. This chain's CDR3 is CARSSHGDPEPYEQYF. In DNA, the CDR3 is TGTGCCAGAAGCTCTCATGGAGATCCAGAACCCTACGAGCAGTACTTC.

This clone was recorded only once. The chain links TRBV9 to TRBJ2-1, with 7 bases identical to TRBD2. Germline V gene lookup returns CDR1 SGDLS and CDR2 YYNGEE. Losses at the gene ends were 4 bases for V and 2 bases for J; bases not matched to a gene: 12. The CDR3 totals 17 residues. The CDR3 nucleotides are TGTGCCAGCAGCTCTCACGACACTAGCGCTACCTACAATGAGCAGTTCTTC. As protein: CASSSHDTSATYNEQFF.

This sequence joins TRBV27 and TRBJ1-3; TRBD1 might be the D (5 bases). This CDR3 is built from 20 residues. Per the germline V gene, CDR1 is MNHEY and CDR2 is SMNVEV (reference sequence). V lost 7 bases and J lost 4, with 32 bases in between. Written as DNA, the CDR3 is TGTGCCAGCAAAGTTCCCCAAGGGGCAGAGCGAAGTCAGGAGGGAAACACCATATATTTT. This gives the protein CASKVPQGAERSQEGNTIYF.

This CDR3 reads CASSSQDRVDQPQHF. In DNA, the CDR3 is TGTGCCAGCAGCTCCCAGGACAGGGTGGATCAGCCCCAGCATTTT. The chain carries TRBV11-2 and TRBJ1-5; 8 bases line up with TRBD1. J was trimmed by 5 bases and V by 4 bases; bases with no gene match: 7. The CDR3 extends over 15 amino acids. CDR1 is SGHAT and CDR2 is FQNNGV in the germline V gene.

The V and J genes are TRBV28 and TRBJ2-5, with unresolved D. CDR3 size: 14 residues. The V end was cut by 2 bases, the J end by 2 bases, with 9 bases between. Germline V gene data show CDR1 as MDHEN and CDR2 as SYDVKM. The CDR3 loop is CASSLRRKQETQYF. The CDR3 DNA sequence: TGTGCCAGCAGTTTAAGGAGAAAGCAAGAGACCCAGTACTTC.

This clone was found once. The chain joins TRBV6-5 to TRBJ1-2; TRBD1 matches at 8 bases. Germline V gene sequence: CDR1 MNHEY, CDR2 SVGAGI. The CDR3 is 15 residues long. The junction had 5 bases not matched to a gene; V was cut back by 5 bases and J by 0 bases. Here the CDR3 DNA reads TGTGCCAGCAGTAGGACAGGGTTAGCTAACTATGGCTACACCTTC. It yields the protein CASSRTGLANYGYTF.

The chain links TRBV5-1 to TRBJ2-7; TRBD1 matches 9 bases. This CDR3 has 16 residues. In germline, CDR1 is SGHRS, CDR2 YFSETQ. Germline trimming cut 5 bases from V and 0 bases from J; bases unmatched to any gene: 9. The CDR3 region is CASRWGPGQGSYEQYF. The DNA for the CDR3 is TGCGCCAGCAGGTGGGGTCCGGGACAGGGCTCCTACGAGCAGTACTTC.

The rearrangement links TRBV11-3 to TRBJ2-7; tentative D call: TRBD2 (5 bases). V dropped 5 bases and J dropped 4 bases, with 15 bases sitting between them. The CDR3 loop spans 14 amino acids. CDR1 is SGHNT, CDR2 YENEEA, per germline. The CDR3 DNA sequence: TGTGCCAGCAGCCTCTTCGGGTCGGGGTACGAGCAGTACTTC. Protein: CASSLFGSGYEQYF.

The rearrangement links TRBV5-6 to TRBJ1-1; no firm D call. Germline lookup yields CDR1 SGHDT and CDR2 YYEEEE. Trimming took 2 bases from V and 1 from J, leaving 12 bases between them. This CDR3 is 15 amino acids long. The CDR3 nucleotides read TGTGCCAGCAGCTTATCATTGCTAGGGAACACTGAAGCTTTCTTT. Translated: CASSLSLLGNTEAFF.